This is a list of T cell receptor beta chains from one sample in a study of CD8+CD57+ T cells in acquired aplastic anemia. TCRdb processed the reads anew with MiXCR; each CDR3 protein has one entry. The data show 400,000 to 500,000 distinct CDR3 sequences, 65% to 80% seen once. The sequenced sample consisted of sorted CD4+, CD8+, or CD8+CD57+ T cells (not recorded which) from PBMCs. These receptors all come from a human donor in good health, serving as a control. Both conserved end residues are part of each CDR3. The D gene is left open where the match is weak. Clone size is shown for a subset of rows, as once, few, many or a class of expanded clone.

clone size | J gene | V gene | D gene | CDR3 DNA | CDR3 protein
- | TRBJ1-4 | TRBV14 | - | TGCGCCAGCAGCGTGGGTGACAGGAATGAAACACCATTTTTT | CASSVGDRNETPFF
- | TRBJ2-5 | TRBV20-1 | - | TGCAGTGCTAGAGTAGGCGGGGACTTC | CSARVGGDF
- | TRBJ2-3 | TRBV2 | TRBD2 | TGTGCCAGCAGTGTGCTTAGCGGGGGGAACACAGATACGCAGTATTTC | CASSVLSGGNTDTQYF
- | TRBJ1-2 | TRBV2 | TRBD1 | TGTGCCAGCAACGACAGGGCTAGCTACACCTTC | CASNDRASYTF
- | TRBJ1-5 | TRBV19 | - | TGTGCCAGTACCCCCCTTGGAGGGAGCAATCAGCCCCAGCATTTT | CASTPLGGSNQPQHF
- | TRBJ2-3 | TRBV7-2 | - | TGTGCCAGCAGCTTGAGCCCGGAGGCGCCGTATTTT | CASSLSPEAPYF
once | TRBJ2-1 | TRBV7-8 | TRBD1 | TGTGCCAGCAGCCCCGGGACAGTGTGGACTGAGCAGTTCTTC | CASSPGTVWTEQFF
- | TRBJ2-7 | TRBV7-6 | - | TGTGCCAGCAGCTTGAGTAACAGTGCAGAGACCCAGTACGAGCAGTACTTC | CASSLSNSAETQYEQYF
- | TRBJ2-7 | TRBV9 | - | TGTGCCAGCAGCGTAGACATTTCATTGGTAACCGACGAGCAGTACTTC | CASSVDISLVTDEQYF
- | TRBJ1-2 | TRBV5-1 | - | TGCGCCAGCAGCTTGCCGGGGGCCGGCTACACCTTC | CASSLPGAGYTF
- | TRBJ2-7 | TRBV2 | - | TGTGCCAGCAGTGAATATGAATACGAGCAGTACTTC | CASSEYEYEQYF
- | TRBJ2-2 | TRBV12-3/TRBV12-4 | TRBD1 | TGTGCCAGCAGTCGGACAGGGTTCGGGGAGCTGTTTTTT | CASSRTGFGELFF
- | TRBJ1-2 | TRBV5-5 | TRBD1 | TGCGCCAGCGGCCAGACGACAGGGGATGATGGCTACACCTTC | CASGQTTGDDGYTF
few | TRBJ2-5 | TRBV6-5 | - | TGTGCCAGCAGCCCAATGTTGATAGGGACACCGGGAGAGACCCAGTACTTC | CASSPMLIGTPGETQYF
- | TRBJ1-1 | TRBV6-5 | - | TGTGCCAGCAGTTACTCTCGTGTGGGGGATGGTGAAGCTTTCTTT | CASSYSRVGDGEAFF
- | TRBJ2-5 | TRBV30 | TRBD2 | TGTGCCTGGAGTGCCGCGGGACTAGCGGGGCCTAAAGAGACCCAGTACTTC | CAWSAAGLAGPKETQYF
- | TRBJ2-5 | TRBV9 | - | TGTGCCAGCAGCGGACGACAGGCGGCCCAGTACTTC | CASSGRQAAQYF
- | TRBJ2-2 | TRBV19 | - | TGTGCCAGTAGTAGCGGGGGCACGAACACCGGGGAGCTGTTTTTT | CASSSGGTNTGELFF
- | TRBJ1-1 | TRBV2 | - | TGTGCCAGCAGTGATCAAGAGCCGATGAACACTGAAGCTTTCTTT | CASSDQEPMNTEAFF
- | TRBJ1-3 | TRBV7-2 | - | TGTGCCAGCAGCTTCCTAGAGAACTATGGCTACACCTTCATATATTTT | CASSFLENYGYTFIYF
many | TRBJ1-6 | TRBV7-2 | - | TGTGCCAGCAGCCTCAGGGGCTATAATTCACCCCTCCACTTT | CASSLRGYNSPLHF
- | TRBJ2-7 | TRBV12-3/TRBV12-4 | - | TGTGCCAGCAGTTACTCGCGTGGGGCATCCTACGAGCAGTACTTC | CASSYSRGASYEQYF
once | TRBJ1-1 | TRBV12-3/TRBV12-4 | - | TGTGCCAGCAGGGACCTACACGGCCACACTGAAGCTTTCTTT | CASRDLHGHTEAFF
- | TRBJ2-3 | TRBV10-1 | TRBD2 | TGCGCCAGCAGTCGGGGGCGGGGGGGGCCTTCGCTAAGTACAGATACGCAGTATTTT | CASSRGRGGPSLSTDTQYF
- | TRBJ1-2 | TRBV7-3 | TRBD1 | TGTGCCTGGAGTTCTAGGGACAGACCTAACCATGGCTTCACCTTC | CAWSSRDRPNHGFTF
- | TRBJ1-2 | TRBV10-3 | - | TGTGCCATGACCTCCGGGCAGGGGAACGGCTACACCTTC | CAMTSGQGNGYTF
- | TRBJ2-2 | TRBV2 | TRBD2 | TGTGCCAGCAGCTTCAGGGGACTAGCGGTAGAGGCCGGGGAGCTGTTTTTT | CASSFRGLAVEAGELFF
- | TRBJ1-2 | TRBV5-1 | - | TGCGCCAGCCGGACGGATGGCAATCAGCCTAACTATGGCTACACCTTC | CASRTDGNQPNYGYTF